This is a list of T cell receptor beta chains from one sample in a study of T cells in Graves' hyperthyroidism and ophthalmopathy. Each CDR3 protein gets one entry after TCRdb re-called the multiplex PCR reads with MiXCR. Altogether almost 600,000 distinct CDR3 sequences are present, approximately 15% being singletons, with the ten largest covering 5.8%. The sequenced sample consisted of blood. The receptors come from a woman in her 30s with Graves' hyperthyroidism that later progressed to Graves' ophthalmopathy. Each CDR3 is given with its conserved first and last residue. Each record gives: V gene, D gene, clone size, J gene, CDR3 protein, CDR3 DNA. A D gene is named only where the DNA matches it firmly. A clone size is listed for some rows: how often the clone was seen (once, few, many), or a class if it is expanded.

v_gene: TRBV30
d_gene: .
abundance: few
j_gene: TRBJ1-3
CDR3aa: CAWSAGRYSGNTIYF
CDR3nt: TGTGCCTGGAGCGCCGGACGCTACTCTGGAAACACCATATATTTT

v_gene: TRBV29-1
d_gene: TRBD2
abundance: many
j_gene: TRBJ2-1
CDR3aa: CSVARGSSYNEQFF
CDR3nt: TGCAGCGTCGCGCGGGGGAGCTCCTACAATGAGCAGTTCTTC

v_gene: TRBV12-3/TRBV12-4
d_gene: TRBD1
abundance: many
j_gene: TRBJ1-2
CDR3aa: CASRSTGEAAYGYTF
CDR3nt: TGTGCCAGCAGGAGCACAGGGGAGGCAGCCTATGGCTACACCTTC

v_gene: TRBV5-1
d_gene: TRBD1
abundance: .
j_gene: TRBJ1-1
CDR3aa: CASGGGTGGTEAFF
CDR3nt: TGCGCCAGCGGCGGGGGGACAGGGGGCACTGAAGCTTTCTTT

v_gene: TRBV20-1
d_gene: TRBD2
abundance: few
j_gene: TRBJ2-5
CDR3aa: CSADGVEAGGAQETQYF
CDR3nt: TGCAGTGCTGACGGGGTGGAAGCGGGAGGGGCCCAAGAGACCCAGTACTTC

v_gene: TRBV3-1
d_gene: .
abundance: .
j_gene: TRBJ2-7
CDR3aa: CASSARGALSWSEQYF
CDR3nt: TGTGCCAGCAGCGCAAGAGGGGCCCTAAGTTGGTCCGAGCAGTACTTC

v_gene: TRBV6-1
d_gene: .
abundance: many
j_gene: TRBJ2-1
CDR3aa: CASSVQASYNEQFF
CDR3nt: TGTGCCAGCAGTGTCCAGGCCTCCTACAATGAGCAGTTCTTC

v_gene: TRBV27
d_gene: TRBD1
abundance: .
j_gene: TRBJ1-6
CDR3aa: CASSLRDRVNSPLHF
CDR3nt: TGTGCCAGCAGTTTAAGGGACAGGGTCAATTCACCCCTCCACTTT

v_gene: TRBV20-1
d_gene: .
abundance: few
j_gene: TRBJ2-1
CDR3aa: CSARDPARSEQFF
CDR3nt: TGCAGTGCTAGAGATCCAGCGCGAAGTGAGCAGTTCTTC

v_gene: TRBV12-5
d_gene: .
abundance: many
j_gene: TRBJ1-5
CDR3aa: CASGLPGQNQPQHF
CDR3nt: TGTGCTAGTGGTTTGCCGGGGCAAAATCAGCCCCAGCATTTT

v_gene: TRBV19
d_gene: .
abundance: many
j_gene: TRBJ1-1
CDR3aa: CASSWGRDTEAFF
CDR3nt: TGTGCCAGTAGTTGGGGCAGGGACACTGAAGCTTTCTTT

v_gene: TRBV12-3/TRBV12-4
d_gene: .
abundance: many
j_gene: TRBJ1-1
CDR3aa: CASSPALNTEAFF
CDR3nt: TGTGCCAGCAGCCCCGCCCTGAACACTGAAGCTTTCTTT

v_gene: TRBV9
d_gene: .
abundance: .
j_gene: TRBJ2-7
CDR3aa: CASSALGPNEQYF
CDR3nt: TGTGCCAGCAGCGCCCTGGGGCCCAATGAGCAGTACTTC

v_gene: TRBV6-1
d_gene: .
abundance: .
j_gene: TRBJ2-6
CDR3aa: CASSQEMANVLTF
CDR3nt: TGTGCCAGCAGTCAGGAGATGGCCAACGTCCTGACTTTC

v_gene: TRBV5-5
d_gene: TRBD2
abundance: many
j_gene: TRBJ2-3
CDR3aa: CASSLGDYRTDTQYF
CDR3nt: TGTGCCAGCAGCTTGGGGGACTACCGCACAGATACGCAGTATTTT

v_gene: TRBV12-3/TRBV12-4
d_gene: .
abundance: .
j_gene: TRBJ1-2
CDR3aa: CASSWAGGSPYGYTF
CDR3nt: TGTGCCAGCAGTTGGGCCGGGGGCAGCCCCTATGGCTACACCTTC

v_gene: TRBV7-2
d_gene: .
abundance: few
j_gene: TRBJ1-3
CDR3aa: CASSLSPDSGNTIYF
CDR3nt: TGTGCCAGCAGCTTATCCCCAGACTCTGGAAACACCATATATTTT

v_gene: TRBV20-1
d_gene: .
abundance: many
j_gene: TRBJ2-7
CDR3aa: CSALRAEGSSYEQYF
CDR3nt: TGCAGTGCTCTGCGTGCGGAGGGGAGCTCCTACGAGCAGTACTTC

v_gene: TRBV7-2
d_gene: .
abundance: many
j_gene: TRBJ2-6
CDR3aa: CASSSWTAGANVLTF
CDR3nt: TGTGCCAGCAGCTCCTGGACAGCTGGGGCCAACGTCCTGACTTTC

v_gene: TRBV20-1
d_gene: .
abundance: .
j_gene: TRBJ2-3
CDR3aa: CSAPDRVASTDTQYF
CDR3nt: TGCAGTGCCCCCGATCGGGTAGCGAGCACAGATACGCAGTATTTT

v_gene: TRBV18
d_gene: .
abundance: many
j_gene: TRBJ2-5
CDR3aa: CASSPAIQETQYF
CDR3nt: TGTGCCAGCTCACCGGCTATCCAAGAGACCCAGTACTTC

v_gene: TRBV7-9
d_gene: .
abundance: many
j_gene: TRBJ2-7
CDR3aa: CASSFGTVPWEQYF
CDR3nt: TGTGCCAGCAGCTTCGGGACCGTTCCCTGGGAGCAGTACTTC

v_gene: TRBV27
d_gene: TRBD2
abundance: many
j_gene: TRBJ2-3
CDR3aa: CASSLGLAGFTDTQYF
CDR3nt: TGTGCCAGCAGTCTAGGACTAGCGGGGTTCACAGATACGCAGTATTTT

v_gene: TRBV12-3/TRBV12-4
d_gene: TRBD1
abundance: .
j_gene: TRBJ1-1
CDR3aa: CGSGQTGVGNTEAFF
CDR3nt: TGTGGCAGCGGTCAAACAGGGGTGGGGAACACTGAAGCTTTCTTT

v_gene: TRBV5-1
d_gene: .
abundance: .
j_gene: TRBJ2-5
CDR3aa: CASSLGRRQETQYF
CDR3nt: TGCGCCAGCAGCTTGGGCAGGAGACAAGAGACCCAGTACTTC

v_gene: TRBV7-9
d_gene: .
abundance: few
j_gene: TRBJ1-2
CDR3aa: CASSLVDYGGYTF
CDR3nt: TGTGCCAGCAGCTTAGTCGACTACGGTGGCTACACCTTC